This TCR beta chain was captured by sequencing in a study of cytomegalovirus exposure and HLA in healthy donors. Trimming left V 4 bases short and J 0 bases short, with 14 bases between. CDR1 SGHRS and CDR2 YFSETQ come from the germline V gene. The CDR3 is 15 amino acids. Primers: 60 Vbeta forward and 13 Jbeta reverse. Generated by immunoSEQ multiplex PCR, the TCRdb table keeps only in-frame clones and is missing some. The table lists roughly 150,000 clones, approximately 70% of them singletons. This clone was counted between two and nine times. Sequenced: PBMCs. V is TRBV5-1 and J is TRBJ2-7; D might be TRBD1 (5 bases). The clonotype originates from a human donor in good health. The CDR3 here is CASSRGYGASYEQYF. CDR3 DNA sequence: TGCGCCAGCAGCAGGGGTTATGGGGCCTCCTACGAGCAGTACTTC.